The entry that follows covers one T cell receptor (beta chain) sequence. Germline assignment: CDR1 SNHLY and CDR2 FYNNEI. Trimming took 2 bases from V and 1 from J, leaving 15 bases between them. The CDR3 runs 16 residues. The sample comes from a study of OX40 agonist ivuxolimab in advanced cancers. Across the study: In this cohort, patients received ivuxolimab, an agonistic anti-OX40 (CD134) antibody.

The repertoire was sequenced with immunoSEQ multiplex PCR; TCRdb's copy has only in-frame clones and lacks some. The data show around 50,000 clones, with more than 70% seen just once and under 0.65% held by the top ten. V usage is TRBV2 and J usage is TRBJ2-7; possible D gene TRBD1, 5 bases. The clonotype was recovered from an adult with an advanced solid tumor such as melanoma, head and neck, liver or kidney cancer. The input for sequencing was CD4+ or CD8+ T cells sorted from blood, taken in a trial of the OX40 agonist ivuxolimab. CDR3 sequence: CASSEHPRTGSYEQYF. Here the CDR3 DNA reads TGTGCCAGCAGTGAACATCCTAGAACAGGATCCTACGAGCAGTACTTC.